The text below deals with one T cell receptor (beta chain). Its target is unknown. The length of the CDR3 is 15 residues. CDR1 and CDR2 (germline): MDHEN, SYDVKM. V was clipped by 5 bases and J by 2 bases, with 15 bases between them. 13 Jbeta primers and 60 Vbeta primers were used for the PCR. Libraries were prepared by immunoSEQ multiplex PCR; TCRdb keeps only in-frame clonotypes and omits some of them. The table includes about 97,000 clones, roughly a tenth detected once. This specimen comes from a study of cytomegalovirus exposure and HLA in healthy donors. Study results and limitations: Several V segments, TRBV6-2 and TRBV6-3 among them, could not be told apart and were dropped.

This chain uses TRBV28 with TRBJ2-5, with D possibly TRBD2 on 7 matching bases. The source of this sequence is a man aged 45-60 years in good health and CMV-seropositive. The material sequenced was PBMCs. Written as DNA, the CDR3 is TGTGCCAGCAGTCTAGGGGGGGCGCGGCAAGAGACCCAGTACTTC. Amino acids: CASSLGGARQETQYF.